These 18 T cell receptor beta chains were sequenced from one sample in a study of shared clonotypes between healthy human individuals. The method was immunoSEQ multiplex PCR; TCRdb's version includes in-frame clones alone and lacks a portion of them. The table records roughly 1.4 million clones, around 98.5% of them present only once. Sample: naive CD4+ T cells sorted from blood. Described subset: CD45RA+ positively selected. The receptors come from a man younger than 45 in good health.

This sequence joins TRBV11-2 and TRBJ1-1; possible D gene TRBD1, 5 bases. This CDR3 has 15 residues. The germline V gene has CDR1 SGHAT and CDR2 FQNNGV. V was clipped by 1 base and J by 5 bases, with 14 bases between them. CDR3 DNA: TGTGCCAGCAGCTTAGTCTGGGCAGGGCGGACTGAAGCTTTCTTT. Translated: CASSLVWAGRTEAFF.

The chain is built from TRBV18 and TRBJ2-1, with 8 nucleotides matching TRBD2. There are 15 residues in the CDR3. The germline gives CDR1 KGHSH, CDR2 LQKENI. Trimming at V came to 6 bases and at J to 2 bases, leaving 6 bases not matched to a gene. CDR3 bases: TGTGCCAGCTCGACAATTAGCGGGACCTACAATGAGCAGTTCTTC. This sequence encodes CASSTISGTYNEQFF.

The chain is built from TRBV10-3 and TRBJ1-4; D unclear. CDR3 length equals 15 residues. The germline V gene encodes CDR1 ENHRY and CDR2 SYGVKD. V dropped 0 bases and J dropped 4 bases, with 9 bases sitting between them. CDR3 region: CAISESSGINEKLFF. In nucleotides, the CDR3 is TGTGCCATCAGTGAGTCTAGTGGGATTAATGAAAAACTGTTTTTT.

The V gene is TRBV4-3, the J gene TRBJ1-4; D ambiguous. Between the trimmed V and J ends, which lost 1 base and 8 bases, there was a span of 8 bases. CDR3 size: 13 residues. Germline assignment: CDR1 LGHNA and CDR2 YSLEER. The CDR3 coding sequence is TGCGCCAGCAGCCAAGGGTCATGGGAAAAACTGTTTTTT. This gives the protein CASSQGSWEKLFF.

The V call is TRBV18, the J call TRBJ1-1, with 7 nucleotides matching TRBD1. V was clipped by 2 bases and J by 3 bases; unmatched bases: 15. CDR1 is KGHSH and CDR2 is LQKENI in the germline V gene. The CDR3 is made up of 18 amino acids. CDR3 in amino acids: CASSPTSTQGKGHTEAFF. The DNA of the CDR3 is TGTGCCAGCTCACCAACATCAACACAGGGGAAAGGCCACACTGAAGCTTTCTTT.

The rearrangement links TRBV28 to TRBJ1-5; TRBD1 matches 11 bases. CDR1 is MDHEN, CDR2 SYDVKM, per germline. The CDR3 has 15 residues. Unmatched junction bases numbered 4, after V lost 3 bases and J lost 6 bases. The CDR3 sequence is CASSLDRGLSQPQHF. The CDR3 nucleotides read TGTGCCAGCAGTTTGGACAGGGGGCTTTCTCAGCCCCAGCATTTT.

The rearrangement links TRBV20-1 to TRBJ1-5; D not resolved. With 6 bases removed from V and 6 bases from J, the gap between germline ends came to 9 bases. This CDR3 has 11 residues. The germline CDR1 and CDR2 sequences are DFQATT and SNEGSKA (reference sequence). This CDR3 is CSAEGGQPQHF. The CDR3, as DNA: TGCAGTGCCGAGGGCGGTCAGCCCCAGCATTTT.

This clone has just one count. The chain uses TRBV7-9 and TRBJ2-1, with 7 bases identical to TRBD2. Germline assignment: CDR1 SEHNR and CDR2 FQNEAQ (reference sequence). The CDR3 covers 17 residues. J gave up 0 bases and V 4 bases, and 9 bases lay outside the gene matches. The CDR3 loop is CASSSPKREGSYNEQFF. CDR3 DNA sequence: TGTGCCAGCAGCTCCCCAAAGCGGGAAGGCTCCTACAATGAGCAGTTCTTC.

The chain employs TRBV27 and TRBJ2-7; 9 bases line up with TRBD2. V gave up 9 bases and J gave up 0 bases; unmatched junction bases: 6. The CDR3 runs to 14 residues. Germline V gene data show CDR1 as MNHEY and CDR2 as SMNVEV (reference sequence). The CDR3 loop is CASARLADSYEQYF. The CDR3 DNA follows: TGTGCCAGTGCCCGACTAGCGGACTCCTACGAGCAGTACTTC.

This chain uses TRBV11-2 with TRBJ2-7; TRBD2 is a possible D gene (6 bases). Germline CDR1 and CDR2: SGHAT and FQNNGV. Trimming took off 8 bases at V and 3 bases at J, with 14 bases between the two ends. The CDR3 spans 13 residues. The CDR3 loop reads CASAGPGHYEQYF. Here the CDR3 DNA reads TGTGCCAGCGCGGGGCCCGGCCACTACGAGCAGTACTTC.

A single count supports this clone. The CDR3 DNA reads as TGTGCCAGCAGGGGGGCGGGACAGTGGAACGACGAGCAGTACTTC. Its protein product is CASRGAGQWNDEQYF. The genes are TRBV28 and TRBJ2-7, with D perhaps TRBD1 (7 bases). Between the trimmed V and J ends, which lost 6 bases and 5 bases, there was a span of 20 bases. Per the germline V gene, CDR1 is MDHEN and CDR2 is SYDVKM. The CDR3 has 15 residues.

Only one count was recorded for this clone. The chain employs TRBV2 and TRBJ2-6, with a weak D call TRBD1 (6 bases). The germline gives CDR1 SNHLY, CDR2 FYNNEI. The germline V and J ends were trimmed by 8 bases and 0 bases, with 20 bases remaining between them. The CDR3 sequence is 18 residues long. The CDR3 spells CASLYGRQASSGANVLTF. CDR3 bases: TGTGCCAGCCTATACGGAAGACAGGCCAGCTCTGGGGCCAACGTCCTGACTTTC.

Concerning this clone itself: This sample also contains other DNA sequences that code for the same CDR3. V and J are TRBV18 and TRBJ2-7; 11 positions match TRBD1. The CDR3 runs 15 residues. J was trimmed by 2 bases and V by 2 bases; bases with no gene match: 2. The germline CDR1 and CDR2 sequences are KGHSH and LQKENI. DNA for the CDR3: TGTGCCAGCTCACCAGGGACAGGGGGAGCCTACGAGCAGTACTTC. Its protein product is CASSPGTGGAYEQYF.

The chain links TRBV28 to TRBJ2-5; the D is unclear. CDR1 is MDHEN, CDR2 SYDVKM, per germline. V gave up 0 bases and J gave up 1 base, with 18 bases separating them. The CDR3 is made up of 18 amino acids. This chain's CDR3 is CASSLWRLDPSGQETQYF. The DNA of the CDR3 is TGTGCCAGCAGTTTATGGCGACTTGATCCCTCTGGCCAAGAGACCCAGTACTTC. Using reference TRBV28 and TRBJ2-5 for the parts outside the CDR3, the full variable domain is DVKVTQSSRYLVKRTGEKVFLECVQDMDHENMFWYRQDPGLGLRLIYFSYDVKMKEKGDIPEGYSVSREKKERFSLILESASTNQTSMYLCASSLWRLDPSGQETQYFGPGTRLLVL.

The chain has TRBV20-1 and TRBJ1-1; tentatively, D is TRBD1 (6 bases). CDR3 length: 11 residues. Germline V CDR1 and CDR2: DFQATT, SNEGSKA (reference sequence). Trimming took off 5 bases at V and 9 bases at J, with 13 bases between the two ends. CDR3: CSAAKGTQAFF. CDR3 in DNA: TGCAGTGCTGCAAAGGGGACACAAGCTTTCTTT.

Regarding this clone: Other DNA sequences within the sample encode an identical CDR3. The chain couples TRBV19 to TRBJ1-2; D unclear. The CDR3 extends over 12 amino acids. Germline lookup yields CDR1 LNHDA and CDR2 SQIVND (reference sequence). Trimming removed 8 bases from V and 1 base from J, with 8 bases in between. CDR3 DNA sequence: TGTGCCAGTTCGCCGGATAACTATGGCTACACCTTC. This translates into CASSPDNYGYTF.

The rearrangement joins TRBV6-6 to TRBJ2-5; D uncertain. The CDR3 loop spans 11 amino acids. In germline, CDR1 is MNHNY, CDR2 SVGAGI (reference sequence). Deletions cut 2 bases from V and 5 bases from J, with 3 bases between. The CDR3 loop is CASSYRETQYF. CDR3 nucleotide sequence: TGTGCCAGCAGTTACAGGGAGACCCAGTACTTC.

The chain is built from TRBV18 and TRBJ2-7, with D tentatively TRBD2 (5 bases). Trimming shortened V by 3 bases and J by 0 bases, and 21 bases separated the two germline ends. The CDR3 extends over 18 amino acids. Germline CDR1 and CDR2: KGHSH and LQKENI. The CDR3 is CASSPFRRTLGSSYEQYF. CDR3 bases: TGTGCCAGCTCACCGTTTCGCAGAACCCTGGGGAGCTCCTACGAGCAGTACTTC.